This is a list of T cell receptor beta chains from one sample in a study of early T cells in non-severe SARS-CoV-2 infection. TCRdb redid the calling of the 5' RACE reads with MiXCR, one entry per CDR3 protein. The sample carries about 110,000 distinct CDR3 sequences, 9.5% to 13% recorded once. Sequenced sample: whole blood. The receptors shown here come from an adult who was a healthcare worker with PCR-confirmed SARS-CoV-2 infection or an uninfected control (not recorded which). The CDR3 runs from the conserved cysteine through the conserved F or W. Each record gives: D gene, J gene, V gene, clone size, CDR3 protein, CDR3 DNA. D genes are given only for firm matches. The listing skips clone size in some rows; elsewhere it reads once, few, many or a size class.

>NA|TRBJ1-1|TRBV25-1|NA
CASRGSVKDTEAFF
TGTGCCAGCAGGGGCTCGGTGAAGGACACTGAAGCTTTCTTT
>TRBD1|TRBJ2-2|TRBV18|NA
CVSSPRKGTGEVAGELFF
TGTGTCAGCTCACCACGCAAGGGGACAGGTGAAGTCGCCGGGGAGCTGTTTTTT
>NA|TRBJ2-2|TRBV4-1|many
CASSRMDMGFPGELFF
TGCGCCAGCAGCCGAATGGACATGGGATTTCCCGGGGAGCTGTTTTTT
>NA|TRBJ1-6|TRBV6-6|NA
CASSPNRESSPLHF
TGTGCCAGCAGCCCGAACAGGGAAAGTTCACCCCTCCACTTT
>NA|TRBJ1-6|TRBV6-5|NA
CASKSQANSPLHF
TGTGCCAGCAAAAGCCAGGCCAATTCACCCCTCCACTTT
>NA|TRBJ1-3|TRBV12-3/TRBV12-4|few
CASTRLTGNTIYF
TGTGCCAGCACCCGGCTTACTGGAAACACCATATATTTT
>TRBD2|TRBJ2-1|TRBV5-6|NA
CASSSGTRGNEQFF
TGTGCCAGCAGCTCCGGGACTAGGGGGAATGAGCAGTTCTTC
>NA|TRBJ1-1|TRBV13|many
CASSFRTEAFF
TGTGCCAGCAGCTTTAGGACTGAAGCTTTCTTT
>NA|TRBJ1-4|TRBV7-9|few
CASSLREVGVTKKLFF
TGTGCCAGCAGCTTGAGGGAAGTCGGGGTAACGAAAAAACTGTTTTTT
>NA|TRBJ2-5|TRBV6-5|many
CASSYSWERQETQYF
TGTGCCAGCAGTTACTCGTGGGAGCGTCAGGAGACCCAGTACTTC
>NA|TRBJ2-6|TRBV7-8|NA
CASSFQGSGANVLTF
TGTGCCAGCAGCTTCCAGGGTTCTGGGGCCAACGTCCTGACTTTC
>NA|TRBJ1-5|TRBV5-1|many
CASSLVTVDSNQPQHF
TGCGCCAGCAGCTTGGTGACGGTTGATAGCAATCAGCCCCAGCATTTT
>NA|TRBJ2-2|TRBV10-3|few
CAISESMTTSTGELFF
TGTGCCATCAGTGAGTCGATGACGACTAGCACCGGGGAGCTGTTTTTT
>TRBD2|TRBJ2-3|TRBV29-1|few
CSVPTSGLSDTQYF
TGCAGCGTTCCTACTAGCGGGCTGTCGGATACGCAGTATTTT
>NA|TRBJ1-5|TRBV12-3/TRBV12-4|few
CASSLRGGREPQHF
TGTGCCAGCAGTTTACGTGGGGGACGGGAGCCCCAGCATTTT
>NA|TRBJ2-2|TRBV5-4|NA
CASSPLPDTGELFF
TGTGCCAGCAGCCCGCTGCCTGACACCGGGGAGCTGTTTTTT
>NA|TRBJ1-4|TRBV7-6|NA
CASSRICF
TGTGCCAGCAGCAGGATATGCTTT
>TRBD2|TRBJ2-5|TRBV5-6|many
CASSSPRLAGPQETQYF
TGTGCCAGCAGCTCGCCCCGGCTAGCGGGGCCCCAAGAGACCCAGTACTTC
>NA|TRBJ1-2|TRBV3-1|many
CASSQVTRGNGYTF
TGTGCCAGCAGCCAAGTTACTAGAGGGAATGGCTACACCTTC
>NA|TRBJ2-7|TRBV19|NA
CASSIGAGSYEQYF
TGTGCCAGTAGTATCGGGGCAGGGTCCTACGAGCAGTACTTC
>NA|TRBJ1-1|TRBV6-5|many
CASSYAPEGQAFF
TGTGCCAGCAGTTACGCTCCGGAAGGTCAAGCTTTCTTT
>NA|TRBJ2-6|TRBV6-5|few
CATRSGANVLTF
TGTGCCACCCGCTCTGGGGCCAACGTCCTGACTTTC
>NA|TRBJ1-4|TRBV20-1|many
CSAREISTNEKLFF
TGCAGTGCTAGGGAAATCTCAACTAATGAAAAACTGTTTTTT
>TRBD1|TRBJ1-1|TRBV12-3/TRBV12-4|NA
CASIPGQANTEAFF
TGTGCCAGCATCCCGGGACAGGCGAACACTGAAGCTTTCTTT
>NA|TRBJ2-7|TRBV5-5|many
CASSLVSRDYEQYF
TGTGCCAGCAGCTTGGTATCTCGCGACTACGAGCAGTACTTC
>NA|TRBJ1-6|TRBV27|few
CASSLVRGSYNSPLHF
TGTGCCAGCAGTTTAGTGAGGGGATCCTATAATTCACCCCTCCACTTT
>TRBD1|TRBJ2-3|TRBV3-1|many
CASSPRTGIYTDTQYF
TGTGCCAGCAGCCCAAGGACAGGGATTTACACAGATACGCAGTATTTT
>NA|TRBJ2-3|TRBV15|NA
CATSTWGTSTDTQYF
TGTGCCACCAGCACTTGGGGGACTAGCACAGATACGCAGTATTTT
>NA|TRBJ2-3|TRBV6-4|many
CASSANPVLPGRIYTDTQYF
TGTGCCAGCAGTGCCAATCCCGTTTTACCGGGACGGATTTACACAGATACGCAGTATTTT
>NA|TRBJ2-1|TRBV7-2|NA
CASSPNRAYEQFF
TGTGCCAGCAGCCCTAACCGGGCGTATGAGCAGTTCTTC
>TRBD2|TRBJ2-5|TRBV5-1|many
CASSLVLAGTETQYF
TGCGCCAGCAGCTTGGTATTAGCGGGTACAGAGACCCAGTACTTC
>NA|TRBJ2-1|TRBV11-2|few
CASSSGTKITNEQFF
TGTGCCAGCAGCTCCGGGACAAAAATAACCAATGAGCAGTTCTTC
>NA|TRBJ2-2|TRBV24-1|many
CATSLDPEAGELFF
TGTGCCACCAGTTTGGACCCAGAGGCCGGGGAGCTGTTTTTT
>NA|TRBJ1-1|TRBV3-1|NA
CASSHGLRYTEAFF
TGTGCCAGCAGCCATGGGTTGCGGTACACTGAAGCTTTCTTT
>NA|TRBJ2-5|TRBV7-6|many
CASSYDGQETQYF
TGTGCCAGCAGCTACGACGGCCAAGAGACCCAGTACTTC
>TRBD2|TRBJ2-1|TRBV5-1|many
CASSFGGTSGRDEQFF
TGCGCCAGCAGCTTCGGGGGGACTAGCGGGAGAGATGAGCAGTTCTTC
>TRBD2|TRBJ2-5|TRBV12-3/TRBV12-4|NA
CASSSSGTSGGKTQYF
TGTGCCAGCAGTTCCTCCGGGACTAGCGGGGGGAAGACCCAGTACTTC
>NA|TRBJ2-3|TRBV20-1|NA
CSARAGGVDTQYF
TGCAGTGCTAGAGCCGGAGGGGTAGATACGCAGTATTTT
>TRBD1|TRBJ2-3|TRBV28|many
CASRENRGISTDTQYF
TGTGCCAGCAGGGAGAACAGGGGGATTAGCACAGATACGCAGTATTTT
>NA|TRBJ1-2|TRBV5-5|few
CASSSLTEGIGGYTF
TGTGCCAGCAGCTCCTTGACAGAGGGGATCGGCGGCTACACCTTC
>NA|TRBJ2-2|TRBV7-9|NA
CASRAGLLMGTGELFF
TGTGCCAGCAGAGCAGGACTACTTATGGGGACCGGGGAGCTGTTTTTT
>NA|TRBJ2-5|TRBV20-1|NA
CSARRRAGETQYF
TGCAGTGCCCGACGGCGGGCGGGGGAGACCCAGTACTTC
>NA|TRBJ2-5|TRBV11-3|few
CASSLGASKETQYF
TGTGCCAGCAGCTTAGGGGCCAGCAAGGAGACCCAGTACTTC
>NA|TRBJ2-7|TRBV28|NA
CASRRSYEQYF
TGTGCCAGCAGGCGTAGTTACGAGCAGTACTTC